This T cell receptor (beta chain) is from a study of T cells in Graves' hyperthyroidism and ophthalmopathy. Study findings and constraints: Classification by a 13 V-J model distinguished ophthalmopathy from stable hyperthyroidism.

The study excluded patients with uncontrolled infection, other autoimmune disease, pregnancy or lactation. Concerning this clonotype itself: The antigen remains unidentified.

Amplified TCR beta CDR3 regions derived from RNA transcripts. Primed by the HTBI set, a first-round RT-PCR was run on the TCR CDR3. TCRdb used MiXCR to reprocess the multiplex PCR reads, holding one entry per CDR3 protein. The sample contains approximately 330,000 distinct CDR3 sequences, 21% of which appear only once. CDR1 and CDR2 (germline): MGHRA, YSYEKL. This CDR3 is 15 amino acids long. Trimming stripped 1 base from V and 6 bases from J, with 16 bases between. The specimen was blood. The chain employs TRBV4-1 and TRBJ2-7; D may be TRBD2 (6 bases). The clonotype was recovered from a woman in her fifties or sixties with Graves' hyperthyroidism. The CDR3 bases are TGCGCCAGCAGCCAAGGACACACGGGGGTTAGCGAGCAGTACTTC. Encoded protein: CASSQGHTGVSEQYF.